This TCR beta chain was captured by sequencing in a study of cytomegalovirus exposure and HLA in healthy donors. Details on this clone: The junction differs from germline at one of its ends, possibly a read error.

Primers included in the PCR were 60 Vbeta and 13 Jbeta primers. This table comes from immunoSEQ multiplex PCR, and its TCRdb copy is limited to in-frame clones, with some not included. The table has about 160,000 clones, roughly 77% seen once. Germline assignment: CDR1 SEHNR and CDR2 FQNEAQ (reference sequence). The CDR3 extends over 11 amino acids. This chain uses TRBV7-9 with TRBJ2-1; 10 positions match TRBD2. The sequence was obtained from a woman between 50 and 59 years old in good health and CMV-seropositive. Sequencing was performed on PBMCs. The CDR3 is CSSQAGGVKFF. CDR3 DNA sequence: TGTTCCAGCCAAGCGGGAGGGGTGAAGTTCTTC.